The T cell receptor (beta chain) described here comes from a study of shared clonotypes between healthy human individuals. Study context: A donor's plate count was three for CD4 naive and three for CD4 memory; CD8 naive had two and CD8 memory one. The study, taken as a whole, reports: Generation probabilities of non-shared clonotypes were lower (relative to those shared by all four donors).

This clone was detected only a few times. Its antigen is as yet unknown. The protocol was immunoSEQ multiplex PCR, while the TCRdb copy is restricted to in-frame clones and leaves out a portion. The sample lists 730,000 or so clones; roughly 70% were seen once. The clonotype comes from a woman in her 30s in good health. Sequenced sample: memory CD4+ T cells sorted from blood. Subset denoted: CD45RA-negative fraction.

As DNA, the CDR3 is TGCGCCAGCAGCCCAAGTTCTTATCAGCCCCAGCATTTT. Amino acid sequence: CASSPSSYQPQHF. The genes are TRBV4-1 and TRBJ1-5; D not certain. V lost 4 bases to trimming and J lost 5 bases, with 9 bases between them. The CDR3 is 13 amino acids. Germline V CDR1 and CDR2: MGHRA, YSYEKL.